This TCR beta chain emerged from a study of T cells after yellow fever vaccination. General study points: Booster samples showed a return of most primary-vaccination clones (roughly 96% CD4, 70% to 90% CD8).

On this clonotype itself: Its antigen is not identified.

5'RACE template switching generated TCR cDNA, adding a universal primer site and UMIs. One entry per CDR3 protein, called by TCRdb with MiXCR from the 5' RACE reads. The profile shows about 400,000 distinct CDR3 sequences, 11% of them singletons. The CDR3 sequence is 13 residues long. Trimming stripped 4 bases from V and 3 bases from J, with 10 bases between. Germline CDR1 and CDR2: SQVTM and ANQGSEA. This sequence joins TRBV29-1 and TRBJ1-5; D call uncertain. The receptor was isolated from a man aged 18 to 29 who received the YFV17D yellow fever vaccine. The sample in question was PBMCs, obtained on the day of the first yellow fever vaccination. CDR3 DNA sequence: TGCAGCGTTGCGGGGTCACTCAATCAGCCCCAGCATTTT. This encodes CSVAGSLNQPQHF.